This record concerns one TCR beta chain sequence. This sample is part of a study of blood T cell repertoires in COVID-19. Overall study: The cDNA or gDNA used as material had been derived from T cells, B-cell-depleted T cells, or PBMCs.

As processed by the authors: For nucleated cells, counts were estimated from reference gene primer amplification. Method: immunoSEQ multiplex PCR; TCRdb's copy keeps in-frame clones and lacks some. The V and J calls and clone size were taken over from that table, and D and trimming were inferred from the DNA. Of roughly 60,000 clones listed, approximately 80% are singletons. The length of the CDR3 is 14 residues. The junction had 4 bases not matched to a gene; V was cut back by 3 bases and J by 4 bases. CDR1 and CDR2 (germline): SGHDT, YYEEEE. The clonotype was recovered from a woman in her fifties or sixties with acute or convalescent COVID-19. The sample was peripheral blood. The rearrangement joins TRBV5-6 to TRBJ1-1; 9 bases align to TRBD1. The DNA of the CDR3 is TGTGCCAGCAGCTCTCGGACAGGGGTCACTGAAGCTTTCTTT. Its protein is CASSSRTGVTEAFF.